Listed below are T cell receptor beta chains from one sample, sequenced in a study of blood T cell repertoires in COVID-19. The method was immunoSEQ multiplex PCR; TCRdb's version includes in-frame clones alone and lacks a portion of them. The repertoire includes roughly 70,000 clones, about nine tenths of them detected once, and 3.2% sits in the top ten. Sequencing used peripheral blood. The source of these receptors is a man in his fifties or sixties with active COVID-19. The CDR3 runs from the conserved cysteine through the conserved F or W. A D gene is named only where the DNA matches it firmly. A clone size is listed for some rows: how often the clone was seen (once, few, many), or a class if it is expanded.

>14|TRBV11-3|NA|NA|TRBJ1-2
TGTGCCAGCAGCTTAGATCGTACAGGGTCCGGCTACACCTTC
CASSLDRTGSGYTF
>18|TRBV28|once|NA|TRBJ1-6
TGTGCCAGCAGTTTAGGTTCCATTATGAGCTCCTATAATTCACCCCTCCACTTT
CASSLGSIMSSYNSPLHF
>12|TRBV11-1|NA|NA|TRBJ2-2
TGTGCCAGCAGCAACAGGGTCGGGGAGCTGTTTTTT
CASSNRVGELFF
>15|TRBV19|NA|NA|TRBJ2-7
TGTGCCAGTAGGAGGCGGGCGGGAACTTCCTACGAGCAGTACTTC
CASRRRAGTSYEQYF
>16|TRBV6-2/TRBV6-3|NA|NA|TRBJ2-4
TGTGCCAGCAGTTACCCAGATAGCCGGGCCAAAAACATTCAGTACTTC
CASSYPDSRAKNIQYF
>14|TRBV2|few|NA|TRBJ2-3
TGTGCCAGCTTCAGGTCAGGGCTCACAGATACGCAGTATTTT
CASFRSGLTDTQYF
>14|TRBV6-5|NA|NA|TRBJ2-5
TGTGCCAGCAGTTACTCGACGGGTCGGGAGACCCAGTACTTC
CASSYSTGRETQYF
>17|TRBV7-9|NA|NA|TRBJ1-6
TGTGCCAGCAGCCGTATGGCCCTAACAGGAGTCAATTCACCCCTCCACTTT
CASSRMALTGVNSPLHF
>16|TRBV5-1|NA|TRBD2|TRBJ2-2
TGCGCCAGCAGTCTCACCGGGACTAAGTACACCGGGGAGCTGTTTTTT
CASSLTGTKYTGELFF
>15|TRBV28|NA|TRBD1|TRBJ2-7
TGTGCCAGCAGTTCTCCGGGACAGGGCCTAGGCAGTTTAGACTTC
CASSSPGQGLGSLDF
>11|TRBV20-1|few|NA|TRBJ2-7
TGCAGTGCTAGCGGGTCTTACGAGCAGTACTTC
CSASGSYEQYF
>14|TRBV9|NA|NA|TRBJ2-5
TGTGCCAGCAGCGTTGGGGCCGTCCAAGAGACCCAGTACTTC
CASSVGAVQETQYF
>18|TRBV7-2|NA|TRBD2|TRBJ2-3
TGTGCCAGCAGCTTAGGTCCTTCGAGCGGGGGAAAAACAGATACGCAGTATTTT
CASSLGPSSGGKTDTQYF
>14|TRBV7-9|NA|NA|TRBJ2-3
TGTGCCAGCAGCCAAAGACAGGGCACAGATACGCAGTATTTT
CASSQRQGTDTQYF
>12|TRBV7-8|NA|NA|TRBJ2-3
TGTGCCAGCAGCTTAATCCAGGGTACGCAGTATTTT
CASSLIQGTQYF
>13|TRBV28|once|NA|TRBJ1-3
TGTGCCAGCACCCTTGGCCCTGGAAACACCATATATTTT
CASTLGPGNTIYF
>13|TRBV12-3/TRBV12-4|NA|NA|TRBJ2-5
TGTGCCAGCAGTCGGGAGTGGGAAGAGACCCAGTACTTC
CASSREWEETQYF
>13|TRBV9|NA|NA|TRBJ2-2
TGTGCCAGCCAGACAGGGAACACCGGGGAGCTGTTTTTT
CASQTGNTGELFF
>13|TRBV7-3|NA|TRBD1|TRBJ1-1
TGTGCCAGCGGGCAGGGGGTGAACACTGAAGCTTTCTTT
CASGQGVNTEAFF
>17|TRBV3-1/TRBV3-2|NA|TRBD2|TRBJ2-7
TGTGCCAGCAGCCCTTATCCGGCGGGAGGGCCTGAAGGCGAGCAGTACTTC
CASSPYPAGGPEGEQYF
>15|TRBV18|NA|TRBD1|TRBJ1-2
TGTGCCAGCTCACCACTTCGGACAGGGGGCGATGGCTACACCTTC
CASSPLRTGGDGYTF
>15|TRBV7-9|few|TRBD1|TRBJ1-2
TGTGCCAGCAGCTCCGGGACAGGGCGTATTGCGGGCTACACCTTC
CASSSGTGRIAGYTF
>12|TRBV6-6|NA|NA|TRBJ2-7
TGTGCCAGCAGTCCTACAGGGTACGTGCAGTACTTC
CASSPTGYVQYF
>13|TRBV12-3/TRBV12-4|NA|NA|TRBJ1-5
TGTGCCAGCACCCAGGGGTTAAGGCAGCCCCAGCATTTT
CASTQGLRQPQHF
>14|TRBV28|NA|TRBD2|TRBJ2-3
TGTGCCAGCGCACTAGCGGGGACCACAGATACGCAGTATTTT
CASALAGTTDTQYF
>12|TRBV6-2/TRBV6-3|NA|NA|TRBJ1-5
TGTGCCAGCAGTTCTGGCAATCAGCCCCAGCATTTT
CASSSGNQPQHF
>15|TRBV20-1|NA|NA|TRBJ1-2
TGCAGTGCTAGTGACCCGGGGAAGGAGGGCTATGGCTACACCTTC
CSASDPGKEGYGYTF
>16|TRBV7-8|NA|TRBD1|TRBJ1-2
TGTGCCAGCAGCTTACGGGACAGGGGTAAGAAGGATGGCTACACCTTC
CASSLRDRGKKDGYTF
>14|TRBV5-1|once|TRBD2|TRBJ2-7
TGCGCCAGCAGCGAAATTCTAGCGGGCTACGAGCAGTACTTC
CASSEILAGYEQYF
>14|TRBV2|NA|TRBD1|TRBJ2-1
TGTGCCAGCAGTAAGGACAGGGGAGGGATGGAGCAGTTCTTC
CASSKDRGGMEQFF
>15|TRBV3-1/TRBV3-2|NA|TRBD1|TRBJ2-1
TGTGCCAGCAGCCTCGGGACAGGGGCATACAATGAGCAGTTCTTC
CASSLGTGAYNEQFF
>18|TRBV6-2/TRBV6-3|NA|NA|TRBJ2-7
TGTGCCAGCAGTCCCATGATCCGACAAGGAGGTTCTCGCTACGAGCAGTACTTC
CASSPMIRQGGSRYEQYF
>15|TRBV24-1|NA|TRBD1|TRBJ2-7
TGTGCCACCAATCTAGGGACAGGGGTGGTCTACGAGCAGTACTTC
CATNLGTGVVYEQYF
>15|TRBV3-1/TRBV3-2|NA|TRBD2|TRBJ2-3
TGTGCCAGCAGCGCTTCTTTGGCGGGAGTTGATACGCAGTATTTT
CASSASLAGVDTQYF
>14|TRBV19|NA|NA|TRBJ2-3
TGTGCCAGTACCGCCCCGGGGATCCCAGATACGCAGTATTTT
CASTAPGIPDTQYF
>14|TRBV14|NA|TRBD2|TRBJ2-5
TGTGCCAGCAGACCGCGGGAGGGCCGAGAGACCCAGTACTTC
CASRPREGRETQYF
>13|TRBV5-1|few|TRBD1|TRBJ1-5
TGCGCCAGCAGCTTGGGACAGGGAAGGCCCCAGCATTTT
CASSLGQGRPQHF
>17|TRBV9|few|TRBD2|TRBJ2-7
TGTGCCAGCAGCTCAAGTCGGACTAGCGGGAGCATCTACGAGCAGTACTTC
CASSSSRTSGSIYEQYF